This T cell receptor (beta chain) was obtained from a study of blood T cell repertoires in COVID-19 (TCRdb year 2020). A note on the overall study: The collaborator samples originated in the United States, Italy and Spain and spanned the acute and convalescent phases of COVID-19. The repertoires were released in a freely available public database intended as a resource for research on the immune response to SARS-CoV-2. The samples were drawn from the first 160 participants of the ongoing ImmuneRACE study and from 1,254 subjects provided by 6 global collaborators. Where HLA class I and class II types were available, the types were taken from metadata supplied by the sample provider, not from assay-based typing. Subjects who had been exposed to COVID-19, were actively infected with it, or had recovered from it provided the deeply sampled blood TCRbeta repertoires that made up the dataset. The material from the prospective study consisted of cDNA or gDNA derived from T cells, B-cell-depleted T cells, or PBMCs. A de-identified subject ID, COVID-19 status, age in years and sex were almost always included in the sample metadata. General conclusions and limits of the study: How much clinical and demographic metadata was included differed by source and by participant, and the metadata was provided uncurated.

TCRbeta CDR3 regions were amplified from genomic DNA using the immunoSEQ Assay, a bias-controlled multiplex PCR. From the authors' description of their analysis: The number of nucleated cells in each sample was estimated from the amplification of reference gene primers within the assay. Sequence reads were collapsed and filtered to measure the absolute abundance of every unique TCRbeta CDR3 rearrangement. For each sample, productive Simpson clonality was calculated as the square root of Simpson's diversity index across productive rearrangements. The table was pulled from immuneACCESS by TCRdb, which kept in-frame rearrangements only. Such tables lose some clones; where checked, under half of the loss comes from unresolved V genes, and the rest has no known cause. V and J calls and clone size are copied from that table; D and trimming were computed from the DNA. Across this sample there are just under 350,000 clones, with around nine tenths seen only once. The ten largest clones capture 7.3% of the sample.

Remarks on this clone: Its recognized antigen is unknown. One base away there is no much larger clone; base qualities are not given.

In Seattle, one collaborating source enrolled patients while the infection was active and tracked those patients longitudinally over the course of disease. Each collaborating institution followed its own protocols to collect whole blood in K2EDTA tubes. For TCRbeta analysis, collaborators shipped samples as frozen whole blood, isolated PBMCs, or DNA extracted from either of those sample types. The junction shows trimming of 8 bases on V and 2 bases on J, and the gene matches do not reach 15 bases of it. The CDR3, cysteine through phenylalanine, is 16 amino acids long. CDR3 DNA only is kept here, 48 bases in frame from base 1. Taken from the germline V gene (reference sequence), the CDR1 and CDR2 loops are MNHEY and SMNVEV.

The V gene is TRBV27 and the J gene is TRBJ2-7; 7 central bases correspond to TRBD1. The receptor's source is a woman in her 70s with COVID-19, enrolled during active disease. Sequencing was done on a sample of peripheral blood. The DNA sequence follows: TGTGCCAGCGCCGCCCTGGCCGGGACAGCAACCTACGAGCAGTACTTC. This sequence encodes CASAALAGTATYEQYF.